This T cell receptor beta chain was retrieved from a study of early T cells in non-severe SARS-CoV-2 infection. Overall study: The study sequenced bulk RNA from unsorted whole blood, with chains unpaired.

V dropped 4 bases and J dropped 8 bases, with 9 bases sitting between them. Germline CDR1 reads SGHVS; CDR2 reads FNYEAQ. The CDR3 sequence is 12 residues long. Attachment of unique molecular identifiers was made to individual cDNA molecules. TCRdb recomputed calls from the 5' RACE reads with MiXCR, one row per CDR3 protein. The repertoire holds some 57,000 distinct CDR3 sequences, 7.5% to 9% seen once, with about 3.8% in the top ten. Sequenced material: whole blood, taken at baseline. The chain couples TRBV7-6 to TRBJ2-1; D gene uncertain. The clonotype was recovered from an adult who was a healthcare worker with PCR-confirmed SARS-CoV-2 infection or an uninfected control (not recorded which). The CDR3 DNA follows: TGTGCCAGCAGCTCGAACCGGCATGAGCAGTTCTTC. This translates into CASSSNRHEQFF.